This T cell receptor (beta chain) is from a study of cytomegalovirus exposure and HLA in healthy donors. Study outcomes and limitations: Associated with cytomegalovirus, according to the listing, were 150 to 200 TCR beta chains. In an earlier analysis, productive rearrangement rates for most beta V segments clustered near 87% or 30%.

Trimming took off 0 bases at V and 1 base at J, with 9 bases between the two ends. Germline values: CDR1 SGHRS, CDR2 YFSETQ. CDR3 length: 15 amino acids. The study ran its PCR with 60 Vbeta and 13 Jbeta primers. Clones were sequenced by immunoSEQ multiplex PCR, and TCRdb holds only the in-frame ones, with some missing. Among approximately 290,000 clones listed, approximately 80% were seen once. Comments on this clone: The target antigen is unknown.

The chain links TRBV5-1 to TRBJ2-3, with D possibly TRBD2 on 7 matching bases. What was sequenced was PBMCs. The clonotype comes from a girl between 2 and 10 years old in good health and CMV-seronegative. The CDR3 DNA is TGCGCCAGCAGCTTGGAGGGGGGGGGCACAGATACGCAGTATTTT. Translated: CASSLEGGGTDTQYF.